This T cell receptor beta chain was documented in a study of cytomegalovirus exposure and HLA in healthy donors. Notes on the study in general: Associated with cytomegalovirus, according to the listing, were 150 to 200 TCR beta chains.

Use of 60 Vbeta and 13 Jbeta primers characterized the PCR. The repertoire was sequenced with immunoSEQ multiplex PCR; TCRdb's copy has only in-frame clones and lacks some. The sample has approximately 110,000 clones; roughly 85% are singletons. To note about this clone: Its target is not known.

The sequence was obtained from a man in his thirties or forties in good health and CMV-seropositive. Sequences were obtained from PBMCs.

In DNA form, the CDR3 reads TGTGCCAGCAGTGGTGGGGGGGCGGGCACAGATACGCAGTATTTT. It codes for CASSGGGAGTDTQYF. The chain employs TRBV6-1 and TRBJ2-3, with a tentative D call TRBD2 (7 bases). Germline assignment: CDR1 MNHNS and CDR2 SASEGT. V was cut by 4 bases and J by 1 base, with 12 bases left in between. The CDR3 spans 15 residues.